Below are 11 T cell receptor beta chains sequenced from a single sample in a study of T-cell memory formation after mild COVID-19. TCRdb redid the calling of the 5' RACE reads with MiXCR, one entry per CDR3 protein. The sample includes 180,000 or so distinct CDR3 sequences, 11% seen only once; the top ten take about 3.5%. The sequencing sample was made of PBMCs or a T cell subset sorted from them (not recorded which). These receptors all stem from a man between 18 and 35 years old who had mild COVID-19 (a few samples of this study predate the infection). Cell type and time point are not known.

V usage is TRBV27 and J usage is TRBJ1-5; 8 bases are shared with TRBD1. V was clipped by 5 bases and J by 7 bases; unmatched bases: 4. The CDR3 spans 13 residues. Germline V gene lookup returns CDR1 MNHEY and CDR2 SMNVEV (reference sequence). The DNA of the CDR3 is TGTGCCAGCAGTCGGACAGGGAGGCAGCCCCAGCATTTT. This sequence encodes CASSRTGRQPQHF.

The gene calls are TRBV3-1 and TRBJ2-3, with a weak D call TRBD2 (7 bases). The CDR3 length is 16 residues. Trimming took off 5 bases at V and 1 base at J, with 16 bases between the two ends. Germline lookup yields CDR1 LGHDT and CDR2 YNNKEL (reference sequence). The CDR3 DNA reads as TGTGCCAGCAGCTTCCTGAGGGGGGGGGGCACAGATACGCAGTATTTT. It codes for CASSFLRGGGTDTQYF.

The gene calls are TRBV5-1 and TRBJ1-4; D remains unclear. CDR3 length: 14 residues. The V end lost 1 base, the J end lost 3 bases, and 7 bases lay between the germline ends. From germline, CDR1 is SGHRS and CDR2 YFSETQ. The CDR3 DNA follows: TGCGCCAGCAGCTTGAACTGGGCTAATGAAAAACTGTTTTTT. Encoded protein: CASSLNWANEKLFF.

This clonotype has just a few counts. The junction shows a germline mismatch at one end, possibly a read error. The chain has TRBV27 and TRBJ1-2, with 9 bases identical to TRBD1. The length of the CDR3 is 13 residues. Per the germline V gene, CDR1 is MNHEY and CDR2 is SMNVEV (reference sequence). The CDR3 here is CASSLGQGQRGVF. The CDR3 bases are TGTGCCAGCAGTCTCGGACAGGGGCAGAGGGGGGTCTTC.

The rearrangement joins TRBV5-6 to TRBJ1-6, with a possible D match to TRBD1 (5 bases). CDR3 length: 12 amino acids. Germline CDR1 is SGHDT and CDR2 is YYEEEE. The V end was cut by 1 base, the J end by 11 bases, with 7 bases between. Here the CDR3 reads CASSLKGPPLHF. CDR3 DNA sequence: TGTGCCAGCAGCTTGAAGGGGCCACCCCTCCACTTT.

The chain links TRBV6-1 to TRBJ2-3, with TRBD1 matching 10 bases. The CDR3 is 15 residues long. Looked up from germline, CDR1 is MNHNS and CDR2 is SASEGT. Losses at the gene ends were 9 bases for V and 2 bases for J; bases not matched to a gene: 8. CDR3 nucleotides: TGTGCCAGTCAACCGGGACAGGGGTTCACAGATACGCAGTATTTT. It translates to CASQPGQGFTDTQYF.

In this sample, this clonotype turned up many times. The gene calls are TRBV12-3 or TRBV12-4 and TRBJ2-2, with D perhaps matching TRBD2 (5 bases). Trimming stripped 5 bases from V and 6 bases from J, with 10 bases between. This CDR3 has 13 amino acids. In nucleotides, the CDR3 is TGTGCCAGCAGTACCCGAGGGTCCGGGGAGCTGTTTTTT. Its protein is CASSTRGSGELFF.

This clonotype was detected a few times. This chain uses TRBV11-2 with TRBJ2-7; 8 bases agree with TRBD1. V dropped 5 bases and J dropped 3; count of bases not matched to a gene: 3. CDR1 is SGHAT and CDR2 is FQNNGV in the germline V gene. The CDR3 length is 13 residues. CDR3 region: CASSRDRIYEQYF. The CDR3 DNA sequence: TGTGCCAGCAGCCGGGACAGGATCTACGAGCAGTACTTC.

This clonotype was picked up a small number of times. This rearrangement joins TRBV18 to TRBJ1-2; 7 bases line up with TRBD1. This CDR3 contains 16 residues. V trimming: 2 bases; J trimming: 6 bases; junction bases outside the gene matches: 12. Per germline, CDR1 KGHSH and CDR2 LQKENI. The CDR3 loop reads CASSPDFGRGTDGYTF. The CDR3 nucleotides read TGTGCCAGCTCACCAGATTTCGGCAGGGGGACCGATGGCTACACCTTC.

This clonotype was observed a few times. V and J are TRBV7-9 and TRBJ1-5; D is possibly TRBD1 (5 bases). Germline CDR1 reads SEHNR; CDR2 reads FQNEAQ (reference sequence). The CDR3 consists of 14 residues. Trimming shortened V by 1 base and J by 7 bases, and 11 bases separated the two germline ends. The CDR3, as DNA: TGTGCCAGCAGCTTAGGGGCAGGGCCCCAGCCCCAGCATTTT. It yields the protein CASSLGAGPQPQHF.

The genes are TRBV7-8 and TRBJ2-5; 10 bases line up with TRBD2. Losses at the gene ends were 3 bases for V and 4 bases for J; bases not matched to a gene: 8. Germline CDR1 reads SGHVS; CDR2 reads FQNEAQ. The CDR3 is 16 residues long. This CDR3 reads CASSLVLAGNGETQYF. In DNA, the CDR3 is TGTGCCAGCAGCTTGGTACTAGCGGGGAACGGAGAGACCCAGTACTTC.